This TCR beta chain was captured by sequencing in a study of CD8+ T cells in alopecia areata. Study as a whole: The study gave treated patients oral tofacitinib at 5 to 10 mg twice daily.

About this clone itself: Its target is unknown.

Following RNA extraction, reverse transcription yielded cDNA that acted as the sequencing template. Measured with immunoSEQ multiplex PCR; TCRdb has only the in-frame clones, and not every one. Seen here are roughly 200,000 clones, about 60% observed once, and the top ten hold roughly 12%. Treatment defined: oral pan-JAK inhibitor, 5-10 mg twice daily. The CDR3 is 13 amino acids. The V gene lost 5 bases and the J gene lost 1 base, with 5 bases spanning the gap. Per the germline V gene, CDR1 is MNHEY and CDR2 is SMNVEV (reference sequence). Study-wide results and caveats: Clonality exceeded that of normal scalp in lesional scalp, most notably in alopecia totalis/universalis.

This receptor was taken from a human donor with alopecia areata. The chain combines TRBV27 with TRBJ1-4; D gene unclear. Sample: CD8+ T cells sorted from blood, taken at week 24, from a patient treated with tofacitinib. The CDR3 region is CASSPRTNEKLFF. The CDR3 DNA reads TGTGCCAGCAGTCCCAGAACTAATGAAAAACTGTTTTTT.